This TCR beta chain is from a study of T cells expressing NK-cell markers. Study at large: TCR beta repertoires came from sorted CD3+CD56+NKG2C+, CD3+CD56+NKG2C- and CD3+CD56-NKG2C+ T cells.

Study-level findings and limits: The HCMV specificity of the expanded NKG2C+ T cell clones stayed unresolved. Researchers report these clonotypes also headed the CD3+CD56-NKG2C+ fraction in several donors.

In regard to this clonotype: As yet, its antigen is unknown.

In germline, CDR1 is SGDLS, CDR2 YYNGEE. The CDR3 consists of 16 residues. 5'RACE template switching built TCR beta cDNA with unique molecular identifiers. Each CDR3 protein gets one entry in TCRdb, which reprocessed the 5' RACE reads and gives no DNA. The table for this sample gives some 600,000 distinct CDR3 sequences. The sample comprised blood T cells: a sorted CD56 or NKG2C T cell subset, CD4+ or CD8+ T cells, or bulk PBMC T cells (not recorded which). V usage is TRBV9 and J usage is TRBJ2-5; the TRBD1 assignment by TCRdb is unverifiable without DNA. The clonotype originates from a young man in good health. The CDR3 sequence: CASSVAAMGVGETQYF.